The rows below give T cell receptor beta chains drawn from one sample of a study of control samples from healthy donors and cancer patients. The protocol was immunoSEQ multiplex PCR, while the TCRdb copy is restricted to in-frame clones and leaves out a portion. The table includes some 100,000 clones, about 92% detected once. What was sequenced was blood. The source of these receptors is a man younger than 35 in good health. CDR3s include the opening cysteine and the closing phenylalanine or tryptophan. The D gene is left open where the match is weak. Some rows have no size entry. The others give once, few or many, or a class for an expanded clone.

abundance: NA; j_gene: TRBJ1-3; d_gene: NA; v_gene: TRBV29-1; CDR3aa: CSVAGGNTIYF; CDR3nt: TGCAGCGTTGCAGGGGGAAACACCATATATTTT
abundance: NA; j_gene: TRBJ2-1; d_gene: NA; v_gene: TRBV5-1; CDR3aa: CASSLVPGSGSYNEQFF; CDR3nt: TGCGCCAGCAGCTTGGTCCCAGGGTCGGGCTCCTACAATGAGCAGTTCTTC
abundance: NA; j_gene: TRBJ2-5; d_gene: NA; v_gene: TRBV11-2; CDR3aa: CASSLGHQRETQYF; CDR3nt: TGTGCCAGCAGCTTAGGGCACCAGCGGGAGACCCAGTACTTC
abundance: NA; j_gene: TRBJ1-1; d_gene: NA; v_gene: TRBV29-1; CDR3aa: CSVHKPQMTEAFF; CDR3nt: TGCAGCGTTCACAAACCCCAGATGACTGAAGCTTTCTTT
abundance: NA; j_gene: TRBJ1-2; d_gene: NA; v_gene: TRBV3-1/TRBV3-2; CDR3aa: CASSQDSRGLPYGYTF; CDR3nt: TGTGCCAGCAGCCAAGATAGTCGGGGGCTCCCCTATGGCTACACCTTC
abundance: NA; j_gene: TRBJ1-1; d_gene: NA; v_gene: TRBV12-5; CDR3aa: CASASGRGQKAFF; CDR3nt: TGTGCTAGTGCCTCGGGGCGGGGGCAGAAAGCTTTCTTT
abundance: NA; j_gene: TRBJ1-1; d_gene: NA; v_gene: TRBV5-1; CDR3aa: CASSLRTNTEAFF; CDR3nt: TGCGCCAGCAGCTTGAGGACGAACACTGAAGCTTTCTTT
abundance: NA; j_gene: TRBJ2-5; d_gene: TRBD1; v_gene: TRBV19; CDR3aa: CASSIGQGARQTQYF; CDR3nt: TGTGCCAGTAGTATAGGACAGGGGGCTCGGCAGACCCAGTACTTC
abundance: NA; j_gene: TRBJ1-5; d_gene: NA; v_gene: TRBV5-6; CDR3aa: CASSLFSLRRLEGNQPQHF; CDR3nt: TGTGCCAGCAGCTTGTTTAGTCTCAGGAGGTTAGAAGGCAATCAGCCCCAGCATTTT
abundance: NA; j_gene: TRBJ2-2; d_gene: NA; v_gene: TRBV29-1; CDR3aa: CSVHQGADTGELFF; CDR3nt: TGCAGCGTTCATCAGGGCGCGGACACCGGGGAGCTGTTTTTT
abundance: NA; j_gene: TRBJ1-3; d_gene: NA; v_gene: TRBV5-1; CDR3aa: CASSLGDSSGNTIYF; CDR3nt: TGCGCCAGCAGCTTGGGTGACAGCTCTGGAAACACCATATATTTT
abundance: NA; j_gene: TRBJ2-3; d_gene: NA; v_gene: TRBV6-5; CDR3aa: CATSGGASTDTQYF; CDR3nt: TGTGCCACCTCGGGCGGGGCTAGCACAGATACGCAGTATTTT
abundance: NA; j_gene: TRBJ1-2; d_gene: NA; v_gene: TRBV19; CDR3aa: CASSMSRGGYGYTF; CDR3nt: TGTGCCAGTAGTATGTCGAGAGGTGGCTATGGCTACACCTTC
abundance: NA; j_gene: TRBJ1-5; d_gene: NA; v_gene: TRBV5-1; CDR3aa: CASSLRGLGSNQPQHF; CDR3nt: TGCGCCAGCAGCTTAAGAGGTTTGGGTAGCAATCAGCCCCAGCATTTT
abundance: once; j_gene: TRBJ1-1; d_gene: NA; v_gene: TRBV5-1; CDR3aa: CASNKFWGRNTEAFF; CDR3nt: TGCGCCAGCAACAAATTCTGGGGAAGAAACACTGAAGCTTTCTTT